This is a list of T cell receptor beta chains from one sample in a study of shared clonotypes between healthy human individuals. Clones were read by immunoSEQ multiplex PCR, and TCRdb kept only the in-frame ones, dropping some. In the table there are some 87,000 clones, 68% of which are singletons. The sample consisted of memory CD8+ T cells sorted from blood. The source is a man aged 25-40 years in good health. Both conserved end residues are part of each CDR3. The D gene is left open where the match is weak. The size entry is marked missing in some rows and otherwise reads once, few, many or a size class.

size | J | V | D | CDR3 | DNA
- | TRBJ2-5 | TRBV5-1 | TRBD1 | CASRDLAAKGAEETQYF | TGCGCCAGCAGGGATCTCGCCGCCAAGGGGGCAGAGGAGACCCAGTACTTC
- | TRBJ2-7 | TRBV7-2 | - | CASSLAGDGPYEQYF | TGTGCCAGCAGCTTAGCGGGGGACGGACCGTACGAGCAGTACTTC
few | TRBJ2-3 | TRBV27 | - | CASSPDETGNPDTQYF | TGTGCCAGCAGTCCGGACGAGACGGGAAATCCGGATACGCAGTATTTT
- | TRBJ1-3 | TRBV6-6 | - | CASSYSRESSGNTIYF | TGTGCCAGCAGTTACTCCAGGGAGAGCTCTGGAAACACCATATATTTT
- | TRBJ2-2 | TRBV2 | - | CASRRNGELFF | TGTGCCAGCCGGCGGAACGGGGAGCTGTTTTTT
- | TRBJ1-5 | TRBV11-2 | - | CASSLGGSNQPQHF | TGTGCCAGCAGCTTAGGCGGTAGCAATCAGCCCCAGCATTTT
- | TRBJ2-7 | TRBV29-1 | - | CSVVPATLSYEQYF | TGCAGCGTTGTCCCGGCCACCCTCTCCTACGAGCAGTACTTC
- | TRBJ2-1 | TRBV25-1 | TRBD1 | CASSETGGAYNEQFF | TGTGCCAGCAGTGAGACAGGGGGCGCCTACAATGAGCAGTTCTTC
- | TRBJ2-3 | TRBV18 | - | CASSPRALGTDTQYF | TGTGCCAGCTCACCGCGAGCTTTGGGCACAGATACGCAGTATTTT
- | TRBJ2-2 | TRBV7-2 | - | CASSLVSTGELFF | TGTGCCAGCAGCTTAGTATCCACCGGGGAGCTGTTTTTT
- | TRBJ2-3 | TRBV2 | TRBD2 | CASSEASGRAPDTQYF | TGTGCCAGCAGTGAAGCTAGCGGGAGGGCCCCAGATACGCAGTATTTT
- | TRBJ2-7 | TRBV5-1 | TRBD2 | CASSFSGRATESYEQYF | TGCGCCAGCAGCTTTAGCGGGAGGGCCACAGAAAGCTACGAGCAGTACTTC
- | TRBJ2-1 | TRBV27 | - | CASSFCAGCYNEQFF | TGTGCCAGCAGTTTCTGCGCGGGGTGTTACAATGAGCAGTTCTTC
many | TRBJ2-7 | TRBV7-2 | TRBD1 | CASSRPGQPYEQYF | TGTGCCAGCAGCAGACCGGGACAGCCCTACGAGCAGTACTTC
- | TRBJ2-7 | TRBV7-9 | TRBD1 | CASSLENRGQTLSYEQYF | TGTGCCAGCAGCCTAGAGAACAGGGGACAAACCCTATCGTACGAGCAGTACTTC
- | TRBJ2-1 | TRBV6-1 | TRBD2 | CASSEGLAAYNEQFF | TGTGCCAGCAGTGAGGGACTAGCGGCTTACAATGAGCAGTTCTTC
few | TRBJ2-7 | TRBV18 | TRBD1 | CASSPGTGGDEQYF | TGTGCCAGCTCACCCGGGACAGGGGGCGACGAGCAGTACTTC
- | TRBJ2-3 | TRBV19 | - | CASSPSVVAARGDTQYF | TGTGCCAGTAGCCCTAGCGTCGTTGCAGCAAGGGGAGATACGCAGTATTTT
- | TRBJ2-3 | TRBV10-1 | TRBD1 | CASSVGTGDTDTQYF | TGCGCCAGCAGTGTCGGGACAGGGGACACAGATACGCAGTATTTT
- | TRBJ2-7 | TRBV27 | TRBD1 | CASGDRSYEQYF | TGTGCCAGCGGGGACAGAAGTTACGAGCAGTACTTC
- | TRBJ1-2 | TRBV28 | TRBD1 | CASSLSGTGYGYTF | TGTGCCAGCAGTTTGTCCGGGACAGGCTATGGCTACACCTTC
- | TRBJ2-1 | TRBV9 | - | CASAVDRTYNEQFF | TGTGCCAGCGCCGTCGACAGGACCTACAATGAGCAGTTCTTC
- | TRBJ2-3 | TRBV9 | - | CASSVLQSTDTQYF | TGTGCCAGCAGCGTTTTACAGAGCACAGATACGCAGTATTTT
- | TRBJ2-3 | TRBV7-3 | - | CASSLNGNPLHDTQYF | TGTGCCAGCAGCTTAAACGGAAACCCGCTCCACGATACGCAGTATTTT
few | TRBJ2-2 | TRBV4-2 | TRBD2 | CASSDSGRATGELFF | TGTGCCAGCAGTGATAGCGGGAGGGCCACCGGGGAGCTGTTTTTT
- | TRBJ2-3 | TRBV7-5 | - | CVRSLPGLAGGYGTDTQYF | TGTGTCAGAAGCTTACCGGGACTAGCGGGAGGGTATGGCACAGATACGCAGTATTTT
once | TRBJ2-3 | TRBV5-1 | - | CASSLYAPVITDTQYF | TGCGCCAGCAGCTTGTACGCGCCAGTAATCACAGATACGCAGTATTTT
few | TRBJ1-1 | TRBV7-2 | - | CASSQRAQGEAFF | TGTGCCAGCAGCCAAAGGGCCCAGGGCGAAGCTTTCTTT
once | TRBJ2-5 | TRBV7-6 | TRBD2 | CASSLGGTSGQETQYF | TGTGCCAGCAGCTTAGGTGGGACTAGCGGACAAGAGACCCAGTACTTC
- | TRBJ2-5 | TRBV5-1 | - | CASSLGGTRGETQYF | TGCGCCAGCAGCTTGGGGGGCACCAGGGGAGAGACCCAGTACTTC
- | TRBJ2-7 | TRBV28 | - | CASSPPSGEQYF | TGTGCCAGCAGCCCGCCTTCGGGGGAGCAGTACTTC
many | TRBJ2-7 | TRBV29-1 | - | CSVGLGLQGGSYEQYF | TGCAGCGTTGGCCTAGGTCTGCAGGGTGGCTCCTACGAGCAGTACTTC
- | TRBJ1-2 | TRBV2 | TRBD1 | CASSWDSSYGYTF | TGTGCCAGCAGTTGGGACAGCTCTTATGGCTACACCTTC
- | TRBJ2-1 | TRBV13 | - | CASSFQSGSSYNEQFF | TGTGCCAGCAGCTTTCAAAGCGGAAGCTCCTACAATGAGCAGTTCTTC
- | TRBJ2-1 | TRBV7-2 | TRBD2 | CASSFGLAGGNEQFF | TGTGCCAGCAGCTTCGGCCTAGCGGGAGGGAATGAGCAGTTCTTC
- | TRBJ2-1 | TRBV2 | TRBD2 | CASSRPEGGPYNEQFF | TGTGCCAGCAGTCGTCCGGAGGGAGGGCCCTACAATGAGCAGTTCTTC
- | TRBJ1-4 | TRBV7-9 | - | CASSIRTAATNEKLFF | TGTGCCAGCAGCATCCGGACCGCTGCAACTAATGAAAAACTGTTTTTT
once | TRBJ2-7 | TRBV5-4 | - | CASSHSGAYEQYF | TGTGCCAGCAGCCACAGCGGAGCCTACGAGCAGTACTTC
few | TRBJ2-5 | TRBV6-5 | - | CASSYLASPETQYF | TGTGCCAGCAGTTACCTTGCTAGCCCCGAGACCCAGTACTTC